Below are 15 T cell receptor beta chains sequenced from a single sample in a study of blood T cell repertoires in COVID-19. Data came from immunoSEQ multiplex PCR; TCRdb stores just in-frame clones and leaves some out. This sample yields fewer than 650,000 clones, of which about 89% are seen a single time; around 8% belongs to the top ten. Sequencing was carried out using peripheral blood. The receptors derive from a woman aged 50 to 65 with COVID-19, enrolled during active disease.

The rearrangement joins TRBV9 to TRBJ1-2; D uncertain. CDR3 length: 11 amino acids. With 2 bases removed from V and 5 bases from J, the gap between germline ends came to 4 bases. Germline V lookup: CDR1 SGDLS, CDR2 YYNGEE. The CDR3 is CASSVNYGYTF. In nucleotides, the CDR3 is TGTGCCAGCAGCGTTAATTATGGCTACACCTTC.

The V gene is TRBV9, the J gene TRBJ1-2; 12 bases fit TRBD1. Per germline, CDR1 SGDLS and CDR2 YYNGEE. The CDR3 spans 19 residues. J was trimmed by 8 bases and V by 2 bases; bases with no gene match: 19. Written as DNA, the CDR3 is TGTGCCAGCAGCGTGGTTACCGGGACAGGGGGCGTCGGAAGAGGCGGCTACACCTTC. It is translated as CASSVVTGTGGVGRGGYTF. Supplemented by reference TRBV9 and TRBJ1-2, the full variable domain reads DSGVTQTPKHLITATGQRVTLRCSPRSGDLSVYWYQQSLDQGLQFLIQYYNGEERAKGNILERFSAQQFPDLHSELNLSSLELGDSALYFCASSVVTGTGGVGRGGYTFGSGTRLTVV.

V is TRBV7-6 and J is TRBJ2-2; possible D gene TRBD1, 6 bases. Trimming stripped 5 bases from V and 0 bases from J, with 25 bases between. CDR3 length: 20 amino acids. From germline, CDR1 is SGHVS and CDR2 FNYEAQ. The CDR3 region is CASSPSVFGRGSTNTGELFF. The CDR3 DNA is TGTGCCAGCAGCCCATCGGTTTTCGGCAGGGGATCAACGAACACCGGGGAGCTGTTTTTT.

The chain employs TRBV15 and TRBJ2-3; D call uncertain. Germline V gene data show CDR1 as LNHNV and CDR2 as YYDKDF (reference sequence). The CDR3 spans 14 residues. With 3 bases removed from V and 6 bases from J, the gap between germline ends came to 13 bases. CDR3 in DNA: TGTGCCACCAGCAGTCTCCCTTCGCGGGATACGCAGTATTTT. Protein: CATSSLPSRDTQYF.

Of note for this clone: Other nucleotide sequences from this sample produce the same CDR3. V gene TRBV5-1 combines with J gene TRBJ1-2; TRBD1 aligns across 7 bases. CDR3 size: 13 residues. V lost 4 bases to trimming and J lost 3 bases; unmatched junction nucleotides: 3. Looked up from germline, CDR1 is SGHRS and CDR2 is YFSETQ. CDR3 region: CASSLGGDYGYTF. The CDR3 bases are TGCGCCAGCAGCCTAGGGGGCGACTATGGCTACACCTTC.

The chain is built from TRBV2 and TRBJ1-1; no firm D call. V was trimmed by 8 bases and J by 11 bases, leaving 12 bases between them. The CDR3 contains 10 residues. Germline CDR1 reads SNHLY; CDR2 reads FYNNEI. The CDR3 DNA reads as TGTGCCAGCTTTACCACTTTGGCTTTCTTT. This sequence encodes CASFTTLAFF.

The chain combines TRBV30 with TRBJ2-7; 7 nucleotides line up with TRBD1. Germline CDR1 reads GTSNPN; CDR2 reads SVGIG (reference sequence). The ends lost 0 bases at V and 6 bases at J; junction bases unmatched: 8. The CDR3 is 14 amino acids. CDR3 protein: CAWSVSGTVPEQYF. CDR3 nucleotide sequence: TGTGCCTGGAGTGTATCGGGGACAGTGCCCGAGCAGTACTTC.

This clone was detected a few times. The chain carries TRBV27 and TRBJ1-2; 7 nucleotides agree with TRBD1. The CDR3 is 14 amino acids. Per the germline V gene, CDR1 is MNHEY and CDR2 is SMNVEV (reference sequence). The trim removed 8 bases at V and 7 bases at J, leaving 13 bases unmatched. DNA for the CDR3: TGTGCCAGCCGTCTGGGACAGTGGTTAACTGGCTACACCTTC. Amino acids: CASRLGQWLTGYTF.

This clone appeared a single time. This chain links TRBV5-1 with TRBJ2-7; D gene ambiguous. CDR1 is SGHRS and CDR2 is YFSETQ in the germline V gene. V was pared by 0 bases and J by 0 bases, with 10 bases between. The CDR3 consists of 15 residues. The CDR3 is CASSLDRPSSYEQYF. CDR3 nucleotide sequence: TGCGCCAGCAGCTTGGACAGACCGAGCTCCTACGAGCAGTACTTC.

J is TRBJ1-3 and V is TRBV7-9; no firm D call. The CDR3 length is 14 residues. CDR1 and CDR2 (germline): SEHNR, FQNEAQ (reference sequence). V lost 1 base to trimming and J lost 6 bases, with 10 bases between them. CDR3 coding DNA: TGTGCCAGCAGCTTAGACACCCTTGCAAACACCATATATTTT. Its translation: CASSLDTLANTIYF.

V and J are TRBV9 and TRBJ1-1, with 8 bases lining up with TRBD1. Germline V lookup: CDR1 SGDLS, CDR2 YYNGEE. V shed 3 bases and J 0 bases; nucleotides not matched to a gene: 7. This CDR3 is built from 16 residues. Here the CDR3 reads CASSDNRGYMNTEAFF. The CDR3 DNA sequence: TGTGCCAGCAGCGATAACAGGGGGTACATGAACACTGAAGCTTTCTTT.

The chain couples TRBV2 to TRBJ2-3; 12 bases are a match to TRBD2. CDR1 SNHLY and CDR2 FYNNEI come from the germline V gene. With V trimmed by 6 bases and J by 7 bases, 8 bases remained unmatched. CDR3 length equals 15 residues. This chain's CDR3 is CASSRTSGAPNTQYF. The CDR3 bases are TGTGCCAGCAGCAGGACTAGCGGGGCGCCTAATACGCAGTATTTT.

This sequence joins TRBV6-6 and TRBJ2-3; TRBD1 is a possible D gene (5 bases). Germline values: CDR1 MNHNY, CDR2 SVGAGI (reference sequence). CDR3 length: 13 amino acids. The V end was cut by 2 bases, the J end by 6 bases, with 9 bases between. As DNA, the CDR3 is TGTGCCAGCAGTTACCGCAGGGCGGATACGCAGTATTTT. It translates to CASSYRRADTQYF.

The chain carries TRBV11-2 and TRBJ1-2; TRBD1 might be the D (5 bases). The germline V gene has CDR1 SGHAT and CDR2 FQNNGV. Trimming removed 5 bases at V and 4 bases at J, with 11 bases between. This CDR3 is 13 amino acids long. The CDR3 protein is CASSPGFVYGYTF. CDR3 sequence (DNA): TGTGCCAGCAGCCCAGGGTTTGTCTATGGCTACACCTTC.

The chain has TRBV5-1 and TRBJ2-3, with 9 bases aligning to TRBD1. The CDR3 sequence is 15 residues long. Germline CDR1 is SGHRS and CDR2 is YFSETQ. The J segment lost 4 bases and the V segment lost 6 bases, leaving 9 bases of the junction unmatched. The CDR3 DNA reads as TGCGCCAGCACCACACAGGGGGCGCGGGCAGATACGCAGTATTTT. Encoded protein: CASTTQGARADTQYF.